This T cell receptor (beta chain) was found in a study of cytomegalovirus exposure and HLA in healthy donors. Study-wide points: Researchers reported in a later analysis that a missense DCLRE1C variant was tied to TCR beta V- and J-gene trimming.

The CDR3 totals 17 residues. The V gene's germline CDR1 is LNHDA and CDR2 SQIVND (reference sequence). V gave up 7 bases and J gave up 0 bases, with 16 bases separating them. 60 Vbeta and 13 Jbeta primers were used in PCR. Profiling relied on immunoSEQ multiplex PCR, and the TCRdb table lists in-frame clones only, not all of them. This repertoire includes 150,000 to 200,000 clones. Details on this clone: The antigen is not known.

Sequencing was performed on PBMCs. The sequence derives from a woman younger than 35 in good health and CMV-seropositive. The chain employs TRBV19 and TRBJ2-6, with D perhaps matching TRBD1 (5 bases). The DNA for the CDR3 is TGTGCCAGTAAGATCGGACATGCCAGCTCTGGGGCCAACGTCCTGACTTTC. As protein: CASKIGHASSGANVLTF. Full variable domain (rest looked up from reference TRBV19 and TRBJ2-6): DGGITQSPKYLFRKEGQNVTLSCEQNLNHDAMYWYRQDPGQGLRLIYYSQIVNDFQKGDIAEGYSVSREKKESFPLTVTSAQKNPTAFYLCASKIGHASSGANVLTFGAGSRLTVL.